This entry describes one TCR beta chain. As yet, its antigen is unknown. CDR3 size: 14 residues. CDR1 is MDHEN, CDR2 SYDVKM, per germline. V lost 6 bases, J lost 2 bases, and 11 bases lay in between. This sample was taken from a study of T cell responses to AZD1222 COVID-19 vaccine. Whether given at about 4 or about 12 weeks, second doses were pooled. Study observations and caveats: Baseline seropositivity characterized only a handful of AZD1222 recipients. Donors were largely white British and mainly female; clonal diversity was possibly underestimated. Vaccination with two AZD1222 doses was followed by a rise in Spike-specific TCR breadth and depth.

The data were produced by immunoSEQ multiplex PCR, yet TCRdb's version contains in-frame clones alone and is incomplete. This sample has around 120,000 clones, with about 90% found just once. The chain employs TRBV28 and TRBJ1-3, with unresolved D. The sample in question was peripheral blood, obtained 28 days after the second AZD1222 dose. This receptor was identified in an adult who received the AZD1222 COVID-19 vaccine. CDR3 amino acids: CASRLAVTGNTIYF. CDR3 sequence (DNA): TGTGCCAGCAGGCTGGCGGTCACTGGAAACACCATATATTTT.